A few counts support the clone carrying this T cell receptor beta chain. Antigen unknown. These data come from a study of beta chain features in type 1 diabetes. As every portion of the isolated RNA was reverse transcribed, the sequencing read expressed TCRB transcripts. Some clones are missing from TCRdb's copy, which holds only in-frame ones; the method was immunoSEQ multiplex PCR. The repertoire includes about 340,000 clones, 9.3% of them detected once, and about 1% sits in the top ten. Study findings and constraints: Significant though moderate, a shortening of TCRB CDR3s appeared in all four CD4+ subsets of Type 1 diabetes patients.

The CDR3 has 14 residues. The V gene lost 4 bases and the J gene lost 0 bases, with 9 bases spanning the gap. Germline assignment: CDR1 SGHKS and CDR2 YYEKEE (reference sequence). The TCR was taken from a man between 25 and 39 years old with type 1 diabetes. Sequencing was performed on central memory CD4+ T cells from blood. V gene TRBV5-5 combines with J gene TRBJ2-3; D is perhaps TRBD1 or TRBD2 (6 bases each). The CDR3 loop reads CASSVGGSTDTQYF. CDR3 nucleotides: TGTGCCAGCAGCGTAGGGGGGAGCACAGATACGCAGTATTTT.